This entry concerns a single TCR beta chain. Its specificity is not known. The data stem from a study of OX40 agonist ivuxolimab in advanced cancers. Whole-study findings and limits: Partial responders treated at 0.1-3.0 mg/kg exhibited clonal expansion among the lowest measured. At doses 0.1 to 3.0 mg/kg, CD4+ and CD8+ clones expanded. Researchers report that CD8+ T cells had, on average, more expanded clones than CD4+.

A history of autoimmune disease or systemic immunosuppression excluded patients. V lost 6 bases and J lost 2; bases outside the gene matches: 9. Germline loops: CDR1 MGHDK, CDR2 SYGVNS. The CDR3 sequence is 15 residues long. The table came from immunoSEQ multiplex PCR; TCRdb's copy has only in-frame clones and leaves some out. Among about 120,000 clones, 85% to 90% were seen once, and the ten largest hold 0.55%. The sequencing used CD4+ or CD8+ T cells sorted from blood, collected in a trial of the OX40 agonist ivuxolimab. The TCR was taken from an adult with an advanced solid tumor such as melanoma, head and neck, liver or kidney cancer. V and J are TRBV25-1 and TRBJ2-7; 8 bases match TRBD1. Here the CDR3 DNA reads TGTGCCAGCAGCGCCCCCGGGACAGGTACCTACGAGCAGTACTTC. Its protein is CASSAPGTGTYEQYF.